Listed below are T cell receptor beta chains from one sample, sequenced in a study of blood T cell repertoires in COVID-19. Sequencing was performed with immunoSEQ multiplex PCR; in TCRdb, only in-frame clones are kept and a portion is missing. The repertoire has 70,000 to 95,000 clones, 80% to 90% of them found once; the top ten carry less than 3.5%. Specimen: peripheral blood. The origin of the receptors is a man aged 45-60 years with COVID-19, enrolled during active disease. The CDR3 runs from the conserved cysteine through the conserved F or W. D genes are given only for firm matches. Size is stated for part of the rows, as once, few or many counts, or as a class when the clone is expanded.

TRBJ1-1 TRBV3-1/TRBV3-2 . . CASSRGGSNTEAFF TGTGCCAGCAGCCGGGGGGGCTCGAACACTGAAGCTTTCTTT
TRBJ2-1 TRBV3-1/TRBV3-2 once TRBD2 CASSPRASGNNEQFF TGTGCCAGCAGCCCCCGAGCTAGCGGAAACAATGAGCAGTTCTTC
TRBJ2-7 TRBV18 . . CASSPPGYEQYF TGTGCCAGCTCACCACCCGGCTACGAGCAGTACTTC
TRBJ1-2 TRBV5-5 . . CASSTAGAMKYGYTF TGTGCCAGCAGCACGGCGGGGGCGATGAAATATGGCTACACCTTC
TRBJ2-3 TRBV7-9 . . CASSLNPASLSQYF TGTGCCAGCAGCTTAAACCCGGCTAGCTTATCGCAGTATTTT
TRBJ1-6 TRBV7-9 . . CASSPAGSYNSPLHF TGTGCCAGCAGCCCCGCCGGGTCCTATAATTCACCCCTCCACTTT
TRBJ2-1 TRBV7-8 . . CASSPFDSNYNEQFF TGTGCCAGCAGCCCCTTCGACAGTAACTACAATGAGCAGTTCTTC
TRBJ2-2 TRBV28 . . CASSLPLGLPTSTENTGELFF TGTGCCAGCAGTCTCCCCTTGGGACTCCCAACTTCAACGGAGAACACCGGGGAGCTGTTTTTT
TRBJ1-1 TRBV5-4 . TRBD1 CASQRTGMNTEAFF TGTGCCTCTCAGAGGACAGGGATGAACACTGAAGCTTTCTTT
TRBJ1-5 TRBV28 once TRBD1 CAIGQVSNQPQHF TGTGCCATAGGACAGGTCAGCAATCAGCCCCAGCATTTT
TRBJ2-5 TRBV3-1/TRBV3-2 . TRBD2 CASSRFSSGVEETQYF TGTGCCAGCAGCCGATTTTCTAGCGGGGTCGAGGAGACCCAGTACTTC
TRBJ2-2 TRBV7-2 . TRBD2 CASRRLAPNTGELFF TGTGCCAGCAGAAGACTAGCCCCGAACACCGGGGAGCTGTTTTTT
TRBJ1-1 TRBV4-1 . TRBD1 CASSQDRGGGDSEAFF TGCGCCAGCAGCCAAGATAGAGGAGGAGGGGACAGTGAAGCTTTCTTT
TRBJ2-5 TRBV6-1 . TRBD2 CASSEPGRGETQYF TGTGCCAGCAGTGAACCAGGGAGGGGAGAGACCCAGTACTTC
TRBJ1-2 TRBV28 . . CASSSTQDGYTF TGTGCCAGCAGTTCAACCCAGGATGGCTACACCTTC
TRBJ1-2 TRBV3-1/TRBV3-2 . . CASSQENRLRGYTF TGTGCCAGCAGCCAGGAAAACAGGTTAAGGGGCTACACCTTC
TRBJ2-7 TRBV4-1 . . CASSQDQDPYEQYF TGCGCCAGCAGCCAAGATCAGGATCCCTACGAGCAGTACTTC
TRBJ2-3 TRBV4-1 . . CASSQERSASADTQYF TGCGCCAGCAGCCAAGAGAGGTCGGCTAGCGCGGATACGCAGTATTTT
TRBJ1-1 TRBV27 . TRBD1 CASSTGGAGTEAFF TGTGCCAGCAGTACAGGGGGCGCGGGCACTGAAGCTTTCTTT
TRBJ1-2 TRBV11-2 . . CASSRLNREANYGYTF TGTGCCAGCAGTCGCCTAAACAGGGAAGCTAACTATGGCTACACCTTC
TRBJ2-3 TRBV11-3 once . CASSLGVGREDTQYF TGTGCCAGCAGCTTAGGGGTTGGTCGGGAGGATACGCAGTATTTT
TRBJ2-5 TRBV7-6 . TRBD2 CASSLAENSGIQETQYF TGTGCCAGCAGCTTAGCAGAAAATAGCGGGATCCAAGAGACCCAGTACTTC
TRBJ1-2 TRBV2 . . CASTQAAANYGYTF TGTGCCAGCACTCAGGCAGCAGCTAACTATGGCTACACCTTC
TRBJ1-6 TRBV18 . TRBD1 CASSPGQTYNSPLHF TGTGCCAGCTCACCGGGACAGACTTATAATTCACCCCTCCACTTT
TRBJ1-5 TRBV24-1 few . CATRETENQPQHF TGTGCCACCAGGGAAACAGAGAATCAGCCCCAGCATTTT
TRBJ2-7 TRBV6-5 . . CASRYRRAGSYEQYF TGTGCCAGCAGATATCGTAGGGCGGGGTCTTACGAGCAGTACTTC
TRBJ2-2 TRBV4-1 . . CASSQEGRAVTGELFF TGCGCCAGCAGCCAAGAAGGCAGGGCTGTCACCGGGGAGCTGTTTTTT
TRBJ2-3 TRBV5-4 . TRBD2 CASSAPVPSGILTDTQYF TGTGCCAGCAGCGCACCCGTCCCTAGCGGGATCCTCACAGATACGCAGTATTTT
TRBJ2-5 TRBV9 . TRBD2 CASSAGGLAQETQYF TGTGCCAGCAGCGCCGGCGGACTAGCCCAAGAGACCCAGTACTTC
TRBJ1-2 TRBV5-1 . TRBD1 CASSLGDSFNYGYTF TGCGCCAGCAGCTTGGGGGACAGTTTCAACTATGGCTACACCTTC
TRBJ2-5 TRBV11-2 few TRBD1 CASSPTGVQETQYF TGTGCCAGCAGCCCAACAGGGGTTCAAGAGACCCAGTACTTC
TRBJ2-3 TRBV4-2 . . CASSQDRALDTQYF TGTGCCAGCAGCCAAGATCGAGCCCTAGATACGCAGTATTTT
TRBJ2-7 TRBV4-3 . . CASSQQTGTYEQYF TGCGCCAGCAGCCAACAGACGGGTACCTACGAGCAGTACTTC